This passage covers 18 T cell receptor beta chains from one sample sequenced in a study of breast tumors, draining lymph nodes, adjacent tissues. TCRdb re-analysed the multiplex PCR reads in MiXCR, keeping a single row per CDR3 protein. Of some 100,000 distinct CDR3 sequences in the sample, about 20% were seen once. Breast cancer patients provided tissue from their axillary draining lymph nodes. Sequencing was carried out using axillary lymph node tissue. The receptors come from a female donor with breast cancer. Some clones in this sample may be carry-over from other donors' samples.

The chain combines TRBV28 with TRBJ1-5; 11 nucleotides line up with TRBD1. CDR1 MDHEN and CDR2 SYDVKM come from the germline V gene. Trimming took 6 bases from V and 5 from J; bases not matched to a gene: 6. CDR3 size: 15 residues. The CDR3: CASRKRTGGDQPQHF. CDR3 nucleotides: TGTGCCAGCAGAAAACGGACAGGGGGCGATCAGCCCCAGCATTTT.

This clonotype was counted ten times or more. CDR3 loop: CATSDLEAGSYNEQFF. CDR3 DNA sequence: TGTGCCACCAGTGATTTGGAGGCGGGGTCCTACAATGAGCAGTTCTTC. The V gene is TRBV24-1, the J gene TRBJ2-1, with a possible D match to TRBD2 (6 bases). CDR1 and CDR2 from the germline V gene are KGHDR and SFDVKD. V dropped 0 bases and J dropped 1 base, with 9 bases sitting between them. This CDR3 has 16 residues.

This clonotype was found many times. The CDR3 DNA follows: TGTGCCAGCAGCCATGGTCCCAGGAATGAAAAACTGTTTTTT. It yields the protein CASSHGPRNEKLFF. J is TRBJ1-4 and V is TRBV3-1; D ambiguous. CDR3 length: 14 residues. Germline V gene sequence: CDR1 LGHDT, CDR2 YNNKEL (reference sequence). The ends were cut back, 3 bases at V and 5 bases at J, with 10 bases in the middle.

This clonotype appeared many times. The chain uses TRBV14 and TRBJ1-4; TRBD1 aligns across 9 bases. J gave up 7 bases and V 4 bases, and 7 bases lay outside the gene matches. Germline CDR1 SGHDN, CDR2 FVKESK. The CDR3 has 15 amino acids. CDR3 nucleotides: TGTGCCAGCAGCCTCACAGGGGGCGGGAGTGAAAAACTGTTTTTT. The encoded protein is CASSLTGGGSEKLFF. The full variable domain, completed using reference TRBV14 and TRBJ1-4, is EAGVTQFPSHSVIEKGQTVTLRCDPISGHDNLYWYRRVMGKEIKFLLHFVKESKQDESGMPNNRFLAERTGGTYSTLKVQPAELEDSGVYFCASSLTGGGSEKLFFGSGTQLSVL.

As for this clonotype: This may come from a read error, since a much larger clone is one base off. The gene calls are TRBV6-1 and TRBJ2-2; 9 bases are a match to TRBD1. Germline V CDR1 and CDR2: MNHNS, SASEGT. The CDR3 has 15 amino acids. Trimming took 4 bases from V and 4 from J; bases not matched to a gene: 4. The CDR3 DNA reads TGTGCCAGCAGTGGGACAGGGGCGCTCACCGGGGAGCTGTTTTTT. It specifies CASSGTGALTGELFF.

This rearrangement joins TRBV11-2 to TRBJ1-1, with D perhaps matching TRBD1 (5 bases). Deletions cut 1 base from V and 1 base from J, with 10 bases between. The germline V gene encodes CDR1 SGHAT and CDR2 FQNNGV. The CDR3 contains 15 residues. The CDR3, as DNA: TGTGCCAGCAGCTTAGCGGGGGGACCGAACACTGAAGCTTTCTTT. Its protein is CASSLAGGPNTEAFF. Using reference TRBV11-2 and TRBJ1-1 for the parts outside the CDR3, the full variable domain is EAGVAQSPRYKIIEKRQSVAFWCNPISGHATLYWYQQILGQGPKLLIQFQNNGVVDDSQLPKDRFSAERLKGVDSTLKIQPAKLEDSAVYLCASSLAGGPNTEAFFGQGTRLTVV.

The chain carries TRBV6-5 and TRBJ2-1; 8 bases line up with TRBD1. CDR1 and CDR2 from the germline V gene are MNHEY and SVGAGI. The ends lost 6 bases at V and 8 bases at J; junction bases unmatched: 18. CDR3 length: 17 residues. This CDR3 is CASSPSPPGGGYYEQFF. The CDR3 DNA reads as TGTGCCAGCAGCCCCTCCCCTCCAGGGGGCGGTTATTATGAGCAGTTCTTC.

This clonotype was seen at least ten times. This chain links TRBV6-1 with TRBJ1-2; maybe TRBD1 (5 bases). V dropped 8 bases and J dropped 1 base, with 14 bases sitting between them. The CDR3 is 14 amino acids. From germline, CDR1 is MNHNS and CDR2 SASEGT. CDR3 sequence (DNA): TGTGCCAGCCGCGGGGGGACCTTTAACTATGGCTACACCTTC. Amino acid sequence: CASRGGTFNYGYTF.

Turning to this clonotype: This CDR3 fails to terminate in the conserved phenylalanine or tryptophan, so it likely reflects a read error. The chain employs TRBV28 and TRBJ1-2; TRBD1 matches 9 bases. V was clipped by 5 bases and J by 7 bases; unmatched bases: 14. The length of the CDR3 is 16 residues. The germline V gene has CDR1 MDHEN and CDR2 SYDVKM. Here the CDR3 DNA reads TGTGCCAGCAGTACGACAGGGGGGACCTTTCGTGGTGGCTACACCTGC. Translated, it gives CASSTTGGTFRGGYTC.

This clonotype was recorded many times. This chain uses TRBV4-1 with TRBJ1-3, with unresolved D. This CDR3 is built from 15 residues. Germline V lookup: CDR1 MGHRA, CDR2 YSYEKL. Trimming stripped 3 bases from V and 0 bases from J, with 9 bases between. CDR3 in amino acids: CASSQARPSGNTIYF. The DNA for the CDR3 is TGCGCCAGCAGCCAGGCACGGCCCTCTGGAAACACCATATATTTT.

A single count supports this clonotype. This may be a read error: a much more frequent sequence differs by one nucleotide. The chain is built from TRBV6-5 and TRBJ1-3, with D tentatively TRBD1 (5 bases). Germline V gives CDR1 MNHEY, CDR2 SVGAGI. CDR3 length: 16 amino acids. In DNA form, the CDR3 reads TGTGCCAGCAGTTACGCCAGGGCCCCGCTTGGAAACACCATACATTTT. Its protein product is CASSYARAPLGNTIHF.

The chain uses TRBV7-3 and TRBJ1-1; D remains unclear. CDR1 and CDR2 from the germline V gene are SGHTA and FQGTGA. V was trimmed by 5 bases and J by 10 bases, leaving 8 bases between them. The CDR3 extends over 10 amino acids. CDR3 residues: CASSPWGAFF. The DNA for the CDR3 is TGTGCCAGCAGCCCATGGGGAGCTTTCTTT.

Points on this clonotype: The junction does not match germline at one end; this may be a read error. The chain couples TRBV3-1 to TRBJ2-7, with D possibly TRBD1 on 6 matching bases. The CDR3 extends over 14 amino acids. Looked up from germline, CDR1 is LGHDT and CDR2 is YNNKEL (reference sequence). The CDR3 DNA sequence: TGTACCAGTAGCCAACGGACAGCCGATTACGAGCAGTACTTC. Translation: CTSSQRTADYEQYF.

This clonotype was picked up many times. This sequence joins TRBV7-3 and TRBJ2-1; D is possibly TRBD1 (7 bases). CDR1 and CDR2 from the germline V gene are SGHTA and FQGTGA. V lost 5 bases and J 5 bases, leaving 13 bases between the germline ends. The CDR3 is 14 residues long. The chain's CDR3 is CASSRRDSDNEQFF. The CDR3 coding sequence is TGTGCCAGCAGCCGGAGGGACAGCGACAATGAGCAGTTCTTC.

This clonotype was recorded at least ten times. The rearrangement links TRBV20-1 to TRBJ2-1; D may be TRBD2 (6 bases). Trimming removed 3 bases at V and 7 bases at J, with 19 bases between. CDR3 length equals 15 residues. In germline, CDR1 is DFQATT, CDR2 SNEGSKA (reference sequence). The CDR3 is CSASGSGPGINEQFF. The CDR3 DNA is TGCAGTGCTAGCGGGAGTGGCCCGGGAATTAATGAGCAGTTCTTC.

This clonotype was detected ten times or more. The gene calls are TRBV12-3 or TRBV12-4 and TRBJ1-2; D is unresolved. V was pared by 2 bases and J by 8 bases, with 15 bases between. This CDR3 is built from 14 residues. The CDR3 loop reads CASSLSVQMGGYTF. The CDR3 DNA reads TGTGCCAGCAGTTTATCGGTCCAGATGGGAGGCTACACCTTC.

This chain connects TRBV27 to TRBJ2-1, with D perhaps TRBD2 (6 bases). The CDR3 runs to 16 residues. In germline, CDR1 is MNHEY, CDR2 SMNVEV (reference sequence). The ends were cut back, 3 bases at V and 4 bases at J, with 16 bases in the middle. CDR3 sequence: CASSFERPGLYNEQFF. CDR3 sequence (DNA): TGTGCCAGCAGTTTCGAACGGCCGGGACTTTACAATGAGCAGTTCTTC.

Notes on this clonotype: A read error is possible here, since a much larger clone lies one base away. The rearrangement links TRBV2 to TRBJ2-3; D remains unclear. The CDR3 length is 11 residues. Per germline, CDR1 SNHLY and CDR2 FYNNEI. V lost 7 bases to trimming and J lost 10 bases, with 12 bases between them. The CDR3 coding sequence is TGTGCCAGCATGAATGCTAATGCGCAGTATTTT. This encodes CASMNANAQYF.